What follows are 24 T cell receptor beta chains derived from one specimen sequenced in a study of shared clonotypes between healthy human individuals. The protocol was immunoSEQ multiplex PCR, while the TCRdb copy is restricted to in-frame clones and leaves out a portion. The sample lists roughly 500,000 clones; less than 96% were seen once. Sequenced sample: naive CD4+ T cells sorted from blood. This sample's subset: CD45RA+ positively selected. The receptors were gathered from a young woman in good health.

Here the CDR3 DNA reads TGTGCCAGCACCCAGTTAGCGGGAGGGAACTCCTACGAGCAGTACTTC. This translates into CASTQLAGGNSYEQYF. The chain combines TRBV28 with TRBJ2-5; 11 bases match TRBD2. The DNA end is more similar to TRBJ2-7, so the J call may be wrong. The CDR3 is 16 residues long. Looked up from germline, CDR1 is MDHEN and CDR2 is SYDVKM.

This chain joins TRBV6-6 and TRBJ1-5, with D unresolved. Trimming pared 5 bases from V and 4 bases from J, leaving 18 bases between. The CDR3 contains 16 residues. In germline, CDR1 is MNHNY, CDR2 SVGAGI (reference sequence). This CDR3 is CASSRIIGLSNQPQHF. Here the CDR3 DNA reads TGTGCCAGCAGTCGCATCATAGGGCTTTCTAATCAGCCCCAGCATTTT.

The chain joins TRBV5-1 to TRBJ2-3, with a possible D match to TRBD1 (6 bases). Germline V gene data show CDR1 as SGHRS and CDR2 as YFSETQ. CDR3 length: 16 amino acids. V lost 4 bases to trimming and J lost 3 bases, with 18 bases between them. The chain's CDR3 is CASSKWTVSPTDTQYF. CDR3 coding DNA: TGCGCCAGCAGCAAGTGGACAGTTTCGCCTACAGATACGCAGTATTTT.

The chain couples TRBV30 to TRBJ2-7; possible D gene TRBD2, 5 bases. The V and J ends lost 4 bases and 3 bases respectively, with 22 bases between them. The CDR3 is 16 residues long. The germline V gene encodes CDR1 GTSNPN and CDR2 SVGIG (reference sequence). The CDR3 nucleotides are TGTGCCTGGATTGGTGGCAGGACTCCTTCAAGCTACGAGCAGTACTTC. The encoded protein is CAWIGGRTPSSYEQYF.

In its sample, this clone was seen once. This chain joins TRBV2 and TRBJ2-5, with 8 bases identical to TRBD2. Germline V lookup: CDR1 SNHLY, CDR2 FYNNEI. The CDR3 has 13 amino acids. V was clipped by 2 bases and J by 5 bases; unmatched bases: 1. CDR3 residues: CASSESGSETQYF. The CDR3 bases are TGTGCCAGCAGTGAAAGCGGGAGTGAGACCCAGTACTTC.

CDR3 sequence reads: CASSQQVVRSSYNEQFF. The CDR3 DNA reads as TGCGCCAGCAGCCAGCAAGTAGTGAGAAGCTCCTACAATGAGCAGTTCTTC. The chain combines TRBV4-1 with TRBJ2-1; D call uncertain. The germline gives CDR1 MGHRA, CDR2 YSYEKL. V was clipped by 3 bases and J by 0 bases, with 15 bases between them. This CDR3 contains 17 residues.

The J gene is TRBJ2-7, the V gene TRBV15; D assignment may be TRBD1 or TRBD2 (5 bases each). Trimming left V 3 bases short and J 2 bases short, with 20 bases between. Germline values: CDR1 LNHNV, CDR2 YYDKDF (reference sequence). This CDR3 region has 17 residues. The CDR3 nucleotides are TGTGCCACCAGCAGGCCAAACTTATGGGACGCCACCTACGAGCAGTACTTC. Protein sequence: CATSRPNLWDATYEQYF. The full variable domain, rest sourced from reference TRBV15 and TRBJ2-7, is DAMVIQNPRYQVTQFGKPVTLSCSQTLNHNVMYWYQQKSSQAPKLLFHYYDKDFNNEADTPDNFQSRRPNTSFCFLDIRSPGLGDTAMYLCATSRPNLWDATYEQYFGPGTRLTVT.

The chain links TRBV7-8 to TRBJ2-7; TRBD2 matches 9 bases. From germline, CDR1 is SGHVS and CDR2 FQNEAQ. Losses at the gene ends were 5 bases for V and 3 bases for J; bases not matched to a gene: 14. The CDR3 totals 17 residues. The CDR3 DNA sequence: TGTGCCAGCAGCCCCCACCCCCTGATAGCGGGGGTCTACGAGCAGTACTTC. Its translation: CASSPHPLIAGVYEQYF.

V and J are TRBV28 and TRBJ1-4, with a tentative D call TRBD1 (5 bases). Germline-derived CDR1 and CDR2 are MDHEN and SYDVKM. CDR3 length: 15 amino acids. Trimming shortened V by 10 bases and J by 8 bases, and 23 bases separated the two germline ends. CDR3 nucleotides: TGTGCCACCACAGGCGGGACCCCATTGGGGGAAAAACTGTTTTTT. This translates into CATTGGTPLGEKLFF.

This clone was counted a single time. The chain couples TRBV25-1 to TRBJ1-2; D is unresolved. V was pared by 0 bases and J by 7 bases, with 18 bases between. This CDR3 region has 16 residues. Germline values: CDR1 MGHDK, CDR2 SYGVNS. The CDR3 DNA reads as TGTGCCAGCAGTGAATACAGGACTCTGGGTAGTGGTGGCTACACCTTC. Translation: CASSEYRTLGSGGYTF.

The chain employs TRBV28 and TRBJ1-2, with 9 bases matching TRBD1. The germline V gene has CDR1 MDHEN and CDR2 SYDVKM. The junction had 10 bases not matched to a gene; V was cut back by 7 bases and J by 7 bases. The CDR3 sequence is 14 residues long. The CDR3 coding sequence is TGTGCCAGCATCATCCAAACAGGGGGCTCTGGCTACACCTTC. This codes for CASIIQTGGSGYTF.

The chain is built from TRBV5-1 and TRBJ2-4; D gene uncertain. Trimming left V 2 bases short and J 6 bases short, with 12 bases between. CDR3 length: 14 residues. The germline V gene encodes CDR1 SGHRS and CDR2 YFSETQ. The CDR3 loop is CASSLGRLPNIQYF. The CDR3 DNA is TGCGCCAGCAGCTTAGGCCGGTTGCCAAACATTCAGTACTTC. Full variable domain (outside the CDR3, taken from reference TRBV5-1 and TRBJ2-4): KAGVTQTPRYLIKTRGQQVTLSCSPISGHRSVSWYQQTPGQGLQFLFEYFSETQRNKGNFPGRFSGRQFSNSRSEMNVSTLELGDSALYLCASSLGRLPNIQYFGAGTRLSVL.

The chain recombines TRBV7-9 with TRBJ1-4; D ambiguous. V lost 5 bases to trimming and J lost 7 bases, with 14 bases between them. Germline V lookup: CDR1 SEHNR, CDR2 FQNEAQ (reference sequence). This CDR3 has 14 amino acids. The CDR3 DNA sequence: TGTGCCAGCAGCGAATTTTCCCTGCGTGAAAAACTGTTTTTT. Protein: CASSEFSLREKLFF.

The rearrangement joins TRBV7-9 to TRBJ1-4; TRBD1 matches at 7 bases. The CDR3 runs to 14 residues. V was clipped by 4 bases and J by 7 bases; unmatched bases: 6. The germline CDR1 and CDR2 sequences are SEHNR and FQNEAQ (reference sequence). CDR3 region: CASSYDREGEKLFF. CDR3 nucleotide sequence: TGTGCCAGCAGCTACGACAGGGAAGGTGAAAAACTGTTTTTT.

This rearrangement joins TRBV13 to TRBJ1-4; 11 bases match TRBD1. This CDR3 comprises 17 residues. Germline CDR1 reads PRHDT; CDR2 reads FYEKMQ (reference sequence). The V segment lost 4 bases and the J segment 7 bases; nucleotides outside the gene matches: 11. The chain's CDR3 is CASSSGQGVRGGEKLFF. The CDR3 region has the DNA TGTGCCAGCAGCTCGGGACAGGGGGTACGGGGTGGTGAAAAACTGTTTTTT. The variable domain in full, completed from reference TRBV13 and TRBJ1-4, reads AAGVIQSPRHLIKEKRETATLKCYPIPRHDTVYWYQQGPGQDPQFLISFYEKMQSDKGSIPDRFSAQQFSDYHSELNMSSLELGDSALYFCASSSGQGVRGGEKLFFGSGTQLSVL.

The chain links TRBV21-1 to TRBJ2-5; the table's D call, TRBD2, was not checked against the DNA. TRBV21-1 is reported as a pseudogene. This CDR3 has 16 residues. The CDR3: CASSKRQHRLESTQYF. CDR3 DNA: TGTGCCAGCAGCAAAAGGCAACATCGACTCGAGTCGACCCAGTACTTC.

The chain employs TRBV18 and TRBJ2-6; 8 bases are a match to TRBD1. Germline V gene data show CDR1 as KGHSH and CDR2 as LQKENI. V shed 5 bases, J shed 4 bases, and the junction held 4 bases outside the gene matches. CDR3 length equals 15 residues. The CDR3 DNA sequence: TGTGCCAGCTCAAGGACAGGGACCGGGGCCAACGTCCTGACTTTC. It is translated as CASSRTGTGANVLTF.

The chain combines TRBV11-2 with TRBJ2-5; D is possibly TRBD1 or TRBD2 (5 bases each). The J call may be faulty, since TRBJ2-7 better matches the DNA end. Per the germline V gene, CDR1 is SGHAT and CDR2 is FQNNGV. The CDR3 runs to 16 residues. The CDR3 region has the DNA TGTGCCAGCAGCTTACTCCCGAGGGGCAGGTCCTACGAGCAGTACTTC. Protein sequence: CASSLLPRGRSYEQYF.

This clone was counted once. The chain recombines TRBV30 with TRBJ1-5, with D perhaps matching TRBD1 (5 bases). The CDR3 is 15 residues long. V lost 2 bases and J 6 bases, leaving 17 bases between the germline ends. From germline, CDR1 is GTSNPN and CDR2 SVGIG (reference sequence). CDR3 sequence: CAWSPTGGYSQPQHF. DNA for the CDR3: TGTGCCTGGAGTCCAACGGGGGGTTACAGTCAGCCCCAGCATTTT.

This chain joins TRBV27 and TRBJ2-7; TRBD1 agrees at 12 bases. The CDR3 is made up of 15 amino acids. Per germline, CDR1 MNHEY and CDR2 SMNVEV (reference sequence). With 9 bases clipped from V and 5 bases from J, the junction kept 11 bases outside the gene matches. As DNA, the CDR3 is TGTGCCAGTGGGCCCTTGGGACAGGGGGCAAACGAGCAGTACTTC. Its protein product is CASGPLGQGANEQYF.

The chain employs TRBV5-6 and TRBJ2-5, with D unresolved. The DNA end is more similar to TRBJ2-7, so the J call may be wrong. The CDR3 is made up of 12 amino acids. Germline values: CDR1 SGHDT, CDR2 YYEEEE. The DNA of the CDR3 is TGTGCCAGCACTTCCCTAAACTACGAGCAGTACTTC. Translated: CASTSLNYEQYF.

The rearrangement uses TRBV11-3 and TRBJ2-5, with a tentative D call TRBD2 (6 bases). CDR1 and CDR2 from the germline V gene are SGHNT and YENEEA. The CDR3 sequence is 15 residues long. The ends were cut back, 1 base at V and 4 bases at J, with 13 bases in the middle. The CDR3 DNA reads TGTGCCAGCAGCTTAGGCCTAGGAGGGAGAGAGACCCAGTACTTC. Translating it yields CASSLGLGGRETQYF.

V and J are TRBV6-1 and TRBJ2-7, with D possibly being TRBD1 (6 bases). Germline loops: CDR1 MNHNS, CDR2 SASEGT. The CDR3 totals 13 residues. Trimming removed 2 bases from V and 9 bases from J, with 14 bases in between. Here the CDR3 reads CASSEQGNGPQYF. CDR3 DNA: TGTGCCAGCAGTGAACAGGGGAACGGTCCGCAGTACTTC.

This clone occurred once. Here the CDR3 reads CASSPGSLEGNTEAFF. The CDR3 DNA reads as TGTGCCAGCAGCCCGGGGTCTCTGGAGGGGAACACTGAAGCTTTCTTT. The chain recombines TRBV28 with TRBJ1-1; D not certain. Germline-derived CDR1 and CDR2 are MDHEN and SYDVKM. V shed 6 bases and J shed 1 base, with 18 bases lying between them. The CDR3 contains 16 residues.